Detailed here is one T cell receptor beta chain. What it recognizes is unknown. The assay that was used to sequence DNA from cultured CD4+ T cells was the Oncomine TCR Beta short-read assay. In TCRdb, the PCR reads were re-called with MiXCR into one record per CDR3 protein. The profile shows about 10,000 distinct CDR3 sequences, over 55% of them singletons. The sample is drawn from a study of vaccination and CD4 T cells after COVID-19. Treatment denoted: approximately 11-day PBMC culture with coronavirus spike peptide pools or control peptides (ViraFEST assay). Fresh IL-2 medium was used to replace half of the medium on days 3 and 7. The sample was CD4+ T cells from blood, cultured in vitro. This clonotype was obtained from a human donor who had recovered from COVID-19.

CDR3 DNA: TGCACCAGCAGCCAAGATGCTTATCAGGACAGTGGAATTATGTCGGGCTACACCTTC. This encodes CTSSQDAYQDSGIMSGYTF. This chain uses TRBV1 with TRBJ1-2; the D call of TRBD1 is as the table states it, not checked on the DNA. TRBV1 is described as a pseudogene. This CDR3 is built from 19 residues.